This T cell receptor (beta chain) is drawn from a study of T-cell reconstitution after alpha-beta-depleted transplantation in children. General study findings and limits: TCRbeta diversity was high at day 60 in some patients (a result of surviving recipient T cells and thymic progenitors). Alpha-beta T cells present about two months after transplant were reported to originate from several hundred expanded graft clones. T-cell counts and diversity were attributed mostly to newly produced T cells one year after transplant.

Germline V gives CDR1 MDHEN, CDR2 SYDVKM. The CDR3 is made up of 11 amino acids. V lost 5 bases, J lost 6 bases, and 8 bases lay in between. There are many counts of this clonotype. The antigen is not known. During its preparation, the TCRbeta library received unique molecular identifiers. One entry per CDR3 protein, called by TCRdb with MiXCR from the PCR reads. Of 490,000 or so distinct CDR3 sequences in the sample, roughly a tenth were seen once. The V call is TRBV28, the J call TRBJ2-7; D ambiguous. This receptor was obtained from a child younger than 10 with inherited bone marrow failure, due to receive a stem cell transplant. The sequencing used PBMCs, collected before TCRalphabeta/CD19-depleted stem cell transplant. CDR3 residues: CASSAWGEQYF. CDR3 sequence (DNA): TGTGCCAGCAGTGCATGGGGCGAGCAGTACTTC.